A selection of T cell receptor beta chains follows, all from one sample in a study of blood T cell repertoires in COVID-19. The table came from immunoSEQ multiplex PCR; TCRdb's copy has only in-frame clones and leaves some out. This table holds about 160,000 clones, just under 95% found once. Sequencing used peripheral blood. These receptors all come from a woman between 45 and 65 years old with acute or convalescent COVID-19. Both conserved end residues are part of each CDR3. A D gene is named only where the DNA matches it firmly. Part of the rows lack a size; the others show once, few, many or a class for expanded clones.

J gene: TRBJ1-2
V gene: TRBV15
D gene: NA
clone size: NA
CDR3 DNA: TGTGCCACCAGCAGAGGTGAGGGCTTATGGAACGGCTACACCTTC
CDR3 protein: CATSRGEGLWNGYTF

J gene: TRBJ1-4
V gene: TRBV30
D gene: TRBD1
clone size: NA
CDR3 DNA: TGTGCCTGGAGTCGAGGACAGGGAAGTGAAAAACTGTTTTTT
CDR3 protein: CAWSRGQGSEKLFF

J gene: TRBJ1-1
V gene: TRBV4-1
D gene: NA
clone size: NA
CDR3 DNA: TGCGCCAGCAGCCAACGGGGGGACACTGAAGCTTTCTTT
CDR3 protein: CASSQRGDTEAFF

J gene: TRBJ2-3
V gene: TRBV27
D gene: NA
clone size: NA
CDR3 DNA: TGTGCCAGCAGAAGACGAGGATCAGATACGCAGTATTTT
CDR3 protein: CASRRRGSDTQYF

J gene: TRBJ1-2
V gene: TRBV18
D gene: NA
clone size: NA
CDR3 DNA: TGTGCCAGCTCACCACTCAGGGGTAGTGGCTACACCTTC
CDR3 protein: CASSPLRGSGYTF

J gene: TRBJ1-2
V gene: TRBV19
D gene: TRBD1
clone size: NA
CDR3 DNA: TGTGCCAGTGATACGACAGGGACGAGGGGCTACACCTTC
CDR3 protein: CASDTTGTRGYTF

J gene: TRBJ2-7
V gene: TRBV2
D gene: NA
clone size: NA
CDR3 DNA: TGTGCCAGCACGAGGAGCCTAACGTCCTACGAGCAGTACTTC
CDR3 protein: CASTRSLTSYEQYF

J gene: TRBJ2-1
V gene: TRBV28
D gene: NA
clone size: NA
CDR3 DNA: TGTGCCAGCAGAGGGGATTTCAGCTCCTACAATGAGCAGTTCTTC
CDR3 protein: CASRGDFSSYNEQFF

J gene: TRBJ2-7
V gene: TRBV7-9
D gene: TRBD1
clone size: NA
CDR3 DNA: TGTGCCAGCAGCACAACCGACAGGGGGGACTACGAGCAGTACTTC
CDR3 protein: CASSTTDRGDYEQYF

J gene: TRBJ1-5
V gene: TRBV27
D gene: TRBD1
clone size: NA
CDR3 DNA: TGTGCCAGCAGTCCCCGGACAGGGGTACAGCCCCAGCATTTT
CDR3 protein: CASSPRTGVQPQHF

J gene: TRBJ2-1
V gene: TRBV3-1/TRBV3-2
D gene: TRBD2
clone size: NA
CDR3 DNA: TGTGCCAGCAGCCACCTACTAGCGGGGGGGTTATTCGATGAGCAGTTCTTC
CDR3 protein: CASSHLLAGGLFDEQFF

J gene: TRBJ2-7
V gene: TRBV9
D gene: TRBD1
clone size: once
CDR3 DNA: TGTGCCAGCAGCGTTTGGGGACAGGGTTCGAACGAGCAGTACTTC
CDR3 protein: CASSVWGQGSNEQYF

J gene: TRBJ1-5
V gene: TRBV7-8
D gene: TRBD1
clone size: NA
CDR3 DNA: TGTGCCAGCAGCTCGACAGGGTTTAGCAATCAGCCCCAGCATTTT
CDR3 protein: CASSSTGFSNQPQHF

J gene: TRBJ1-2
V gene: TRBV19
D gene: TRBD1
clone size: NA
CDR3 DNA: TGTGCCAGTAGTGGGGACAGGGCTGATGGCTACACCTTC
CDR3 protein: CASSGDRADGYTF

J gene: TRBJ2-1
V gene: TRBV27
D gene: TRBD2
clone size: NA
CDR3 DNA: TGTGCCAGCAGTCCCCGAGCGGGACTCCCTGGGGATGAGCAGTTCTTC
CDR3 protein: CASSPRAGLPGDEQFF

J gene: TRBJ2-1
V gene: TRBV9
D gene: NA
clone size: NA
CDR3 DNA: TGTGCCAGCAGCGTAAACCCGGGGGGCCGGAACTACAATGAGCAGTTCTTC
CDR3 protein: CASSVNPGGRNYNEQFF

J gene: TRBJ2-7
V gene: TRBV15
D gene: TRBD2
clone size: NA
CDR3 DNA: TGTGCCACCAGCAGAGTCCCGGGGGGGAGCTCCTACGAGCAGTACTTC
CDR3 protein: CATSRVPGGSSYEQYF

J gene: TRBJ1-2
V gene: TRBV6-2/TRBV6-3
D gene: TRBD1
clone size: NA
CDR3 DNA: TGTGCCAGCAGTTCCATCCGGACAGGGGACTATGGCTACACCTTC
CDR3 protein: CASSSIRTGDYGYTF

J gene: TRBJ1-1
V gene: TRBV19
D gene: NA
clone size: NA
CDR3 DNA: TGTGCCACTGTGGGAGGGAACACTGAAGCTTTCTTT
CDR3 protein: CATVGGNTEAFF

J gene: TRBJ1-2
V gene: TRBV6-5
D gene: NA
clone size: NA
CDR3 DNA: TGTGCCAGCAGTTTGTCGACAGGACCCTATGGCTACACCTTC
CDR3 protein: CASSLSTGPYGYTF

J gene: TRBJ1-5
V gene: TRBV30
D gene: TRBD1
clone size: NA
CDR3 DNA: TGTGCCTGGACCGGGACAGGGGGTTCTACCAGCAATCAGCCCCAGCATTTT
CDR3 protein: CAWTGTGGSTSNQPQHF

J gene: TRBJ2-1
V gene: TRBV7-2
D gene: TRBD1
clone size: NA
CDR3 DNA: TGTGCCAGCAGCTTTGGGACAGGGTTCTACAATGAGCAGTTCTTC
CDR3 protein: CASSFGTGFYNEQFF

J gene: TRBJ1-1
V gene: TRBV6-1
D gene: NA
clone size: NA
CDR3 DNA: TGTGCCAGCAGTGAGTTTAGGGGTAGGGGCACTGAAGCTTTCTTT
CDR3 protein: CASSEFRGRGTEAFF

J gene: TRBJ1-1
V gene: TRBV6-5
D gene: NA
clone size: NA
CDR3 DNA: TGTGCCAGCAGCCTAGGGAGGTTAGCTTTCTTT
CDR3 protein: CASSLGRLAFF

J gene: TRBJ1-5
V gene: TRBV5-5
D gene: TRBD1
clone size: NA
CDR3 DNA: TGTGCCAGCAGCCTAACAGGGGAGTGGAATCAGCCCCAGCATTTT
CDR3 protein: CASSLTGEWNQPQHF

J gene: TRBJ1-5
V gene: TRBV7-2
D gene: TRBD1
clone size: NA
CDR3 DNA: TGTGCCAGCAGCTTAACAGGGGGACGAAGCAATCAGCCCCAGCATTTT
CDR3 protein: CASSLTGGRSNQPQHF

J gene: TRBJ1-6
V gene: TRBV5-1
D gene: NA
clone size: once
CDR3 DNA: TGCGCCACTAGAACGGGGGTTCTCAATTCACCCCTCCACTTT
CDR3 protein: CATRTGVLNSPLHF

J gene: TRBJ2-3
V gene: TRBV27
D gene: TRBD2
clone size: NA
CDR3 DNA: TGTGCCAGCAGTACCGGACTAGCGGGAGGGCCAGATACGCAGTATTTT
CDR3 protein: CASSTGLAGGPDTQYF

J gene: TRBJ1-1
V gene: TRBV18
D gene: NA
clone size: NA
CDR3 DNA: TGTGCCAGCTCACAAGGTCGCGGGAACACTGAAGCTTTCTTT
CDR3 protein: CASSQGRGNTEAFF

J gene: TRBJ2-5
V gene: TRBV9
D gene: TRBD1
clone size: NA
CDR3 DNA: TGTGCCAGCAGCAAGGGACAGGCGGAGACCCAGTACTTC
CDR3 protein: CASSKGQAETQYF

J gene: TRBJ1-6
V gene: TRBV6-5
D gene: TRBD1
clone size: NA
CDR3 DNA: TGTGCCAGCAGTTACGAAAACAGGGGGGCACCCCTCCACTTT
CDR3 protein: CASSYENRGAPLHF

J gene: TRBJ1-3
V gene: TRBV18
D gene: NA
clone size: NA
CDR3 DNA: TGTGCCAGCTCTTACCCCATTCAGACAGCTTCCAGCTCTGGAAACACCATATATTTT
CDR3 protein: CASSYPIQTASSSGNTIYF

J gene: TRBJ1-2
V gene: TRBV2
D gene: TRBD1
clone size: NA
CDR3 DNA: TGTGCCGGACAGGGGGCGCGGGGCTACACCTTC
CDR3 protein: CAGQGARGYTF

J gene: TRBJ2-7
V gene: TRBV11-2
D gene: NA
clone size: NA
CDR3 DNA: TGTGCCAGCAGCTTAGGTGTAGCGGACGAGCAGTACTTC
CDR3 protein: CASSLGVADEQYF

J gene: TRBJ2-5
V gene: TRBV5-1
D gene: NA
clone size: once
CDR3 DNA: TGCGCCAGCACGGCGGCCCAAGAGACCCAGTACTTC
CDR3 protein: CASTAAQETQYF

J gene: TRBJ1-5
V gene: TRBV20-1
D gene: TRBD1
clone size: NA
CDR3 DNA: TGCAGTGCTAGTCATGGGACAGGGTGGGAAAATAGCAATCAGCCCCAGCATTTT
CDR3 protein: CSASHGTGWENSNQPQHF

J gene: TRBJ1-1
V gene: TRBV28
D gene: TRBD1
clone size: NA
CDR3 DNA: TGTGCCAGCAGTTTCAGGGACAGAGAAGCTTTCTTT
CDR3 protein: CASSFRDREAFF

J gene: TRBJ1-2
V gene: TRBV27
D gene: NA
clone size: NA
CDR3 DNA: TGTGCCAGCAGCCCGGTGGGGGGACCGGCCTATGGCTACACCTTC
CDR3 protein: CASSPVGGPAYGYTF

J gene: TRBJ2-3
V gene: TRBV30
D gene: TRBD2
clone size: NA
CDR3 DNA: TGTGCCTGGAGTGTCCCCCACGGGAGGGCAGATACGCAGTATTTT
CDR3 protein: CAWSVPHGRADTQYF

J gene: TRBJ1-2
V gene: TRBV2
D gene: NA
clone size: NA
CDR3 DNA: TGTGCCAGCAGTGGCATAGTCTATGGCTACACCTTC
CDR3 protein: CASSGIVYGYTF

J gene: TRBJ2-2
V gene: TRBV23-1
D gene: NA
clone size: NA
CDR3 DNA: TGCGCCAGCAGTCGTTCCGGGCAGGGCTACACCGGGGAGCTGTTTTTT
CDR3 protein: CASSRSGQGYTGELFF

J gene: TRBJ2-5
V gene: TRBV5-6
D gene: TRBD1
clone size: once
CDR3 DNA: TGTGCCAGCAGCTTTACAGGGGGCGCAGAGACCCAGTACTTC
CDR3 protein: CASSFTGGAETQYF

J gene: TRBJ1-2
V gene: TRBV19
D gene: TRBD1
clone size: NA
CDR3 DNA: TGTGCCGTCCGAGGGGGCCCACCCGGCTACACCTTC
CDR3 protein: CAVRGGPPGYTF

J gene: TRBJ2-7
V gene: TRBV7-8
D gene: TRBD2
clone size: NA
CDR3 DNA: TGTGCCAGCAGGGTACTAGCGGGAGGCCAAAGCTCCTACGAGCAGTACTTC
CDR3 protein: CASRVLAGGQSSYEQYF

J gene: TRBJ1-5
V gene: TRBV6-6
D gene: TRBD1
clone size: NA
CDR3 DNA: TGTGCCAGCAGTTACGGGCAGGGGGTTAGCAATCAGCCCCAGCATTTT
CDR3 protein: CASSYGQGVSNQPQHF

J gene: TRBJ2-6
V gene: TRBV6-2/TRBV6-3
D gene: NA
clone size: NA
CDR3 DNA: TGTGCCAGCAGTTACGTGGCAGTCGTCGGGGGGGCCAACGTCCTGACTTTC
CDR3 protein: CASSYVAVVGGANVLTF

J gene: TRBJ2-2
V gene: TRBV28
D gene: TRBD2
clone size: once
CDR3 DNA: TGTGCCAGCAGTTCCGGACTAGCGGGAGTAGAGTCGCCTCAATTT
CDR3 protein: CASSSGLAGVESPQF

J gene: TRBJ1-3
V gene: TRBV7-8
D gene: NA
clone size: NA
CDR3 DNA: TGTGCCAGCAGCTACCGGAGCTCTGGAAACACCATATATTTT
CDR3 protein: CASSYRSSGNTIYF

J gene: TRBJ2-5
V gene: TRBV18
D gene: NA
clone size: NA
CDR3 DNA: TGTGCCAGCTCACCCTTTGTGCCGGGGGTTGGCGGAGAGACCCAGTACTTC
CDR3 protein: CASSPFVPGVGGETQYF

J gene: TRBJ2-6
V gene: TRBV19
D gene: NA
clone size: NA
CDR3 DNA: TGTGCCAGTAGTATAATGCGGTCTGGGGCCAACGTCCTGACTTTC
CDR3 protein: CASSIMRSGANVLTF

J gene: TRBJ1-1
V gene: TRBV6-5
D gene: TRBD1
clone size: NA
CDR3 DNA: TGTGCCAGCACTTTGGACAGGGTGAGCACTGAAGCTTTCTTT
CDR3 protein: CASTLDRVSTEAFF

J gene: TRBJ2-7
V gene: TRBV21-1
D gene: NA
clone size: NA
CDR3 DNA: TGTGCCAGCAGCAAAGAGACGGCTAGGTTTCTCTACGAGCAGTACTTC
CDR3 protein: CASSKETARFLYEQYF

J gene: TRBJ1-1
V gene: TRBV28
D gene: NA
clone size: NA
CDR3 DNA: TGTGCCAGCAGTTTCCCACACACCACAGAGAACACTGAAGCTTTCTTT
CDR3 protein: CASSFPHTTENTEAFF

J gene: TRBJ2-7
V gene: TRBV2
D gene: TRBD1
clone size: NA
CDR3 DNA: TGTGCCGGGTCAACTGGGACAGGGATATACGAGCAGTACTTC
CDR3 protein: CAGSTGTGIYEQYF

J gene: TRBJ1-2
V gene: TRBV20-1
D gene: NA
clone size: NA
CDR3 DNA: TGCAGTGCTAGTACCCACAGAATGAACTATGGCTACACCTTC
CDR3 protein: CSASTHRMNYGYTF

J gene: TRBJ2-7
V gene: TRBV28
D gene: NA
clone size: NA
CDR3 DNA: TGTGCCAGCAGTTTATTGCGGGGGGCCTGGACAGGGGTTTACGAGCAGTACTTC
CDR3 protein: CASSLLRGAWTGVYEQYF

J gene: TRBJ2-1
V gene: TRBV10-1
D gene: TRBD1
clone size: NA
CDR3 DNA: TGCGCCAGCTCATCGATAGGACAGGGGGGGAATGAGCAGTTCTTC
CDR3 protein: CASSSIGQGGNEQFF

J gene: TRBJ1-2
V gene: TRBV7-2
D gene: NA
clone size: NA
CDR3 DNA: TGTGCCAGCAGCCTTGCGACAGTGACTAACTATGGCTACACCTTC
CDR3 protein: CASSLATVTNYGYTF

J gene: TRBJ1-2
V gene: TRBV30
D gene: TRBD1
clone size: NA
CDR3 DNA: TGTGCCTGGAGTGTCCGGACAGGGAATGGCTACACCTTC
CDR3 protein: CAWSVRTGNGYTF